One sample yielded the 15 T cell receptor beta chains listed below, sequenced in a study of shared clonotypes between healthy human individuals. Assay used: immunoSEQ multiplex PCR; TCRdb lists only in-frame clones, some missing. The profile shows some 2,100,000 clones, roughly 95% of them singletons. Sequencing was done on a sample of naive CD4+ T cells sorted from blood. Noted subset: CD45RA+ positively selected. The origin of the receptors is a man aged 18 to 30 in good health.

V is TRBV19 and J is TRBJ1-1; no firm D call. V shed 11 bases and J shed 0 bases, with 13 bases lying between them. This CDR3 comprises 13 residues. Germline CDR1 and CDR2: LNHDA and SQIVND (reference sequence). The CDR3: CAAGGPLNTEAFF. CDR3 in DNA: TGTGCCGCAGGAGGGCCCTTGAACACTGAAGCTTTCTTT.

This clone was seen once. In the same sample, other DNA sequences code for this CDR3. V gene TRBV6-1 combines with J gene TRBJ2-7; TRBD1 aligns across 7 bases. CDR1 is MNHNS and CDR2 is SASEGT in the germline V gene. The trim removed 4 bases at V and 3 bases at J, leaving 3 bases unmatched. The CDR3 runs to 13 residues. The CDR3 nucleotides are TGTGCCAGCAGTGGCCGACAGGGCTACGAGCAGTACTTC. Protein sequence: CASSGRQGYEQYF.

The chain is built from TRBV7-9 and TRBJ1-4; D is unresolved. Germline V gene lookup returns CDR1 SEHNR and CDR2 FQNEAQ (reference sequence). Between the trimmed V and J ends, which lost 5 bases and 7 bases, there was a span of 5 bases. The length of the CDR3 is 11 residues. The chain's CDR3 is CASSHGEKLFF. The DNA for the CDR3 is TGTGCCAGCAGCCACGGTGAAAAACTGTTTTTT.

This chain links TRBV28 with TRBJ2-2; TRBD1 aligns across 11 bases. The CDR3 length is 16 residues. V gave up 6 bases and J gave up 4 bases; unmatched junction bases: 7. Germline V CDR1 and CDR2: MDHEN, SYDVKM. CDR3 bases: TGTGCCAGCAGAAGAACCGGGACAGGGGGCACCGGGGAGCTGTTTTTT. Translating gives CASRRTGTGGTGELFF.

The genes are TRBV27 and TRBJ2-7; 8 positions agree with TRBD1. The CDR3 length is 13 residues. After removal of 7 bases from V and 2 bases from J, the junction contained 4 bases not matched to a gene. Germline V CDR1 and CDR2: MNHEY, SMNVEV (reference sequence). CDR3 in DNA: TGTGCCAGCACCCAGGACAGGGCCTACGAGCAGTACTTC. Residues: CASTQDRAYEQYF.

The V gene is TRBV7-9, the J gene TRBJ2-3; 7 bases agree with TRBD1. CDR1 and CDR2 (germline): SEHNR, FQNEAQ (reference sequence). The CDR3 runs to 15 residues. V shed 5 bases, J shed 0 bases, and the junction held 5 bases outside the gene matches. CDR3 in amino acids: CASSRRQGSTDTQYF. The DNA for the CDR3 is TGTGCCAGCAGCCGACGACAGGGTAGCACAGATACGCAGTATTTT.

The gene calls are TRBV10-3 and TRBJ1-3; tentatively, D is TRBD1 (5 bases). CDR3 length: 15 residues. Trimming shortened V by 6 bases and J by 1 base, and 13 bases separated the two germline ends. The germline V gene encodes CDR1 ENHRY and CDR2 SYGVKD. The CDR3: CAIRGPSWSGNTIYF. The DNA of the CDR3 is TGTGCCATCAGGGGGCCCTCATGGTCTGGAAACACCATATATTTT.

This chain connects TRBV18 to TRBJ1-1; possibly TRBD1 for D (5 bases). The CDR3 sequence is 16 residues long. Trimming took off 4 bases at V and 0 bases at J, with 15 bases between the two ends. The germline CDR1 and CDR2 sequences are KGHSH and LQKENI. CDR3 bases: TGTGCCAGCTCACTAGCGCCGTTGGGGGTGAACACTGAAGCTTTCTTT. Protein: CASSLAPLGVNTEAFF.

Remarks on this clone: Distinct nucleotide sequences in the sample also encode this CDR3. The rearrangement uses TRBV7-2 and TRBJ1-2; D is undetermined. The CDR3 covers 13 residues. Germline CDR1 and CDR2: SGHTA and FQGNSA. V dropped 0 bases and J dropped 4 bases, with 6 bases sitting between them. Here the CDR3 DNA reads TGTGCCAGCAGCTTAGCCGGGCTCTATGGCTACACCTTC. This sequence encodes CASSLAGLYGYTF.

The chain joins TRBV6-6 to TRBJ2-7; D remains ambiguous. This CDR3 is 13 amino acids long. V shed 2 bases and J shed 2 bases, with 7 bases lying between them. From germline, CDR1 is MNHNY and CDR2 SVGAGI (reference sequence). The CDR3 loop is CASSYGVTYEQYF. DNA for the CDR3: TGTGCCAGCAGTTACGGGGTAACCTACGAGCAGTACTTC.

This rearrangement joins TRBV6-6 to TRBJ1-6; possibly TRBD1 for D (6 bases). CDR3 length: 14 residues. V shed 5 bases and J shed 14 bases, with 19 bases lying between them. Germline CDR1 is MNHNY and CDR2 is SVGAGI (reference sequence). CDR3 residues: CASSDRPLGSTLHF. The CDR3 region has the DNA TGTGCCAGCAGTGACAGGCCTCTAGGATCCACCCTCCACTTT.

The chain recombines TRBV5-1 with TRBJ2-7, with TRBD1 identical over 7 bases. The V segment lost 9 bases and the J segment 3 bases; nucleotides outside the gene matches: 15. The CDR3 runs 15 residues. Germline-derived CDR1 and CDR2 are SGHRS and YFSETQ. CDR3 DNA sequence: TGCGCCACCTCGCCGGTCACGGGACAGAACTACGAGCAGTACTTC. Translating gives CATSPVTGQNYEQYF. The full variable domain, in which reference TRBV5-1 and TRBJ2-7 provide the parts outside the CDR3, is KAGVTQTPRYLIKTRGQQVTLSCSPISGHRSVSWYQQTPGQGLQFLFEYFSETQRNKGNFPGRFSGRQFSNSRSEMNVSTLELGDSALYLCATSPVTGQNYEQYFGPGTRLTVT.

V gene TRBV25-1 combines with J gene TRBJ2-1; either TRBD1 or TRBD2 may supply D (5 bases each). The CDR3 is made up of 14 amino acids. Germline V gene sequence: CDR1 MGHDK, CDR2 SYGVNS. Deletions cut 4 bases from V and 0 bases from J, with 7 bases between. CDR3 residues: CASSGDPSYNEQFF. CDR3 DNA: TGTGCCAGCAGTGGGGACCCCTCCTACAATGAGCAGTTCTTC.

The gene calls are TRBV15 and TRBJ2-7, with TRBD2 as a possible D gene (7 bases). The CDR3 is 14 amino acids. Trimming removed 6 bases from V and 6 bases from J, with 18 bases in between. Germline loops: CDR1 LNHNV, CDR2 YYDKDF (reference sequence). CDR3 loop: CATSFQRGGSEQYF. The CDR3 coding sequence is TGTGCCACCAGTTTTCAGAGGGGGGGCAGCGAGCAGTACTTC.

In this sample, this clone turned up once. This CDR3 reads CASSYDSYQETQYF. Written as DNA, the CDR3 is TGTGCCAGCAGCTACGACTCCTACCAAGAGACCCAGTACTTC. This chain connects TRBV7-8 to TRBJ2-5, with D uncertain. This CDR3 contains 14 residues. The ends were cut back, 4 bases at V and 0 bases at J, with 9 bases in the middle. Per the germline V gene, CDR1 is SGHVS and CDR2 is FQNEAQ.